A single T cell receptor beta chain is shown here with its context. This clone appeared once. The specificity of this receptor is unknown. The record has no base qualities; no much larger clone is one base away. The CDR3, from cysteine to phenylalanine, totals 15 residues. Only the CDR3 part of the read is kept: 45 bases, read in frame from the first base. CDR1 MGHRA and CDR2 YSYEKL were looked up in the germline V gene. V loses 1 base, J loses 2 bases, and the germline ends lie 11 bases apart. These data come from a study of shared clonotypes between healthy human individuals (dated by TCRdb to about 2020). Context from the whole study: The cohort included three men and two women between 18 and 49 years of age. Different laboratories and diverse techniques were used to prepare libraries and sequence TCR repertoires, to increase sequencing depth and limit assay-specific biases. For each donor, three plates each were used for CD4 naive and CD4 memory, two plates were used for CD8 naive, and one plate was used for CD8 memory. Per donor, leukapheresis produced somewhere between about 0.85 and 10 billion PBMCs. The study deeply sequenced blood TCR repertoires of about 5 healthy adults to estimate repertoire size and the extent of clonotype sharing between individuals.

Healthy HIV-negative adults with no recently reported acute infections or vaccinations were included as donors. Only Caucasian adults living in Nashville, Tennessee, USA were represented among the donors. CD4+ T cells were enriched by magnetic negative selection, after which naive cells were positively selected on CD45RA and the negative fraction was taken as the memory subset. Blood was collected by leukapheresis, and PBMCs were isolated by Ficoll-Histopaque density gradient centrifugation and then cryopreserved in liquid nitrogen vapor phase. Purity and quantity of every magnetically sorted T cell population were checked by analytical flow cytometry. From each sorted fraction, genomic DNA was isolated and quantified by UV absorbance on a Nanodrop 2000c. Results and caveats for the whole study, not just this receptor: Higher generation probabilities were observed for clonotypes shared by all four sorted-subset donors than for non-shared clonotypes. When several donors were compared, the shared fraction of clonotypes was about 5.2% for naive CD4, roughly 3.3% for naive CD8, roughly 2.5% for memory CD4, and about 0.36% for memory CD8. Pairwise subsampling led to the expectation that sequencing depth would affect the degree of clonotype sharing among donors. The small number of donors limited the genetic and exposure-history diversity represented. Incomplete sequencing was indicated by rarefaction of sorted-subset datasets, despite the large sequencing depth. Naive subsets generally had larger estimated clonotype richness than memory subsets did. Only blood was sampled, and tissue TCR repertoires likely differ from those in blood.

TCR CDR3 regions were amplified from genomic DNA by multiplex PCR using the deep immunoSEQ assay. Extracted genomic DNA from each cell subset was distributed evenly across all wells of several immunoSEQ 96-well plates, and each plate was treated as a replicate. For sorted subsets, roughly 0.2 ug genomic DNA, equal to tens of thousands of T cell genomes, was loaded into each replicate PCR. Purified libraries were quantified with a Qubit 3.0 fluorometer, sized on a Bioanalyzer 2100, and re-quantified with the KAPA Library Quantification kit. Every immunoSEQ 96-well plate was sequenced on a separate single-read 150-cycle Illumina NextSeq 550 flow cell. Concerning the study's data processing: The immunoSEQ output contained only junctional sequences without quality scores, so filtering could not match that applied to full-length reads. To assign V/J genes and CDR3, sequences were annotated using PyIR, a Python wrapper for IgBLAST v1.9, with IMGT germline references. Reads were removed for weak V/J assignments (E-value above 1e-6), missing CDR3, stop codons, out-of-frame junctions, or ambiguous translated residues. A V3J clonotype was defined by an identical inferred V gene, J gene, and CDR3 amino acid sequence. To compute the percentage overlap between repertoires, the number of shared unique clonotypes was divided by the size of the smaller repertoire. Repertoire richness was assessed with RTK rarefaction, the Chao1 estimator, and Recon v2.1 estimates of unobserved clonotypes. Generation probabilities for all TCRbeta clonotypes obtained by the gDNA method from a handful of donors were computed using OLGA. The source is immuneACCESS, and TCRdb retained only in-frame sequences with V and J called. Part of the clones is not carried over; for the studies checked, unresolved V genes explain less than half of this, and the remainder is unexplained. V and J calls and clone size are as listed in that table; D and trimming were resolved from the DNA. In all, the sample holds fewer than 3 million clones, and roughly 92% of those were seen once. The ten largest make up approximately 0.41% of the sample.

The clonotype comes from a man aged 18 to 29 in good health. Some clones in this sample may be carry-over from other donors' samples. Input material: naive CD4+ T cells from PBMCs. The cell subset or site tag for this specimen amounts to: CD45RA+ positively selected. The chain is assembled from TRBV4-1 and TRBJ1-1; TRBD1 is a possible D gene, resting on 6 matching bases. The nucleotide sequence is TGCGCCAGCAGCCAAGGGGGACATTCTAACACTGAAGCTTTCTTT. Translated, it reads CASSQGGHSNTEAFF.